One sample yielded the 23 T cell receptor beta chains listed below, sequenced in a study of cytomegalovirus exposure and HLA in healthy donors. PCR involved 60 Vbeta and 13 Jbeta primers. Sequenced by immunoSEQ multiplex PCR; TCRdb stores in-frame clones only, minus some. Of approximately 140,000 clones in the sample, 61% are singletons; the top ten hold about 1.8%. Specimen: PBMCs. These receptors were taken from a male donor in good health and CMV-seronegative.

This clone has just one count. The chain uses TRBV6-1 and TRBJ2-3; D not resolved. The CDR3 spans 14 residues. CDR1 is MNHNS and CDR2 is SASEGT in the germline V gene. Trimming took 1 base from V and 2 from J, leaving 7 bases between them. CDR3 sequence reads: CASSEGAYTDTQYF. CDR3 DNA: TGTGCCAGCAGTGAAGGGGCATACACAGATACGCAGTATTTT.

The sample holds a few counts of this clone. The CDR3 nucleotides are TGTGCCAGCAGCTTCTGGGTCCAAGAGGCAGATACGCAGTATTTT. Protein: CASSFWVQEADTQYF. This chain joins TRBV7-9 and TRBJ2-3; D is unresolved. CDR1 is SEHNR and CDR2 is FQNEAQ in the germline V gene (reference sequence). The CDR3 sequence is 15 residues long. The V end was cut by 3 bases, the J end by 4 bases, with 14 bases between. Together with reference TRBV7-9 and TRBJ2-3, the CDR3 gives the full variable domain: DTGVSQNPRHKITKRGQNVTFRCDPISEHNRLYWYRQTLGQGPEFLTYFQNEAQLEKSRLLSDRFSAERPKGSFSTLEIQRTEQGDSAMYLCASSFWVQEADTQYFGPGTRLTVL.

The chain uses TRBV7-2 and TRBJ2-5; D might be TRBD1 (5 bases). V was cut by 5 bases and J by 0 bases, with 10 bases left in between. Germline V gene data show CDR1 as SGHTA and CDR2 as FQGNSA. The CDR3 contains 14 residues. The CDR3: CASSQGQYQETQYF. Written as DNA, the CDR3 is TGTGCCAGCAGCCAGGGCCAGTACCAAGAGACCCAGTACTTC.

The genes are TRBV19 and TRBJ2-7, with 8 bases fitting TRBD1. With V trimmed by 6 bases and J by 2 bases, 6 bases remained unmatched. Germline CDR1 is LNHDA and CDR2 is SQIVND (reference sequence). The CDR3 has 14 residues. Here the CDR3 DNA reads TGTGCCAGTAGCCAAGGACAGGGAACCTACGAGCAGTACTTC. Residues: CASSQGQGTYEQYF.

This clone was observed a few times. The CDR3 bases are TGTGCCAGCAGCGGGGACAGGTACAATCAGCCCCAGCATTTT. Translated, it gives CASSGDRYNQPQHF. V and J are TRBV5-4 and TRBJ1-5, with 8 positions matching TRBD1. The CDR3 length is 14 residues. V was clipped by 4 bases and J by 3 bases; unmatched bases: 3. In germline, CDR1 is SGHNT, CDR2 YYREEE (reference sequence).

The chain has TRBV4-1 and TRBJ1-2, with D tentatively TRBD1 (6 bases). This CDR3 spans 15 amino acids. From germline, CDR1 is MGHRA and CDR2 YSYEKL. The V end lost 4 bases, the J end lost 0 bases, and 12 bases lay between the germline ends. DNA of the CDR3: TGCGCCAGCAGCCCTCAACAGGGAGCTAACTATGGCTACACCTTC. It specifies CASSPQQGANYGYTF.

This sequence joins TRBV5-1 and TRBJ2-3; D is possibly TRBD1 (6 bases). V was shortened by 4 bases and J by 1 base, with 10 bases between the two germline ends. Per germline, CDR1 SGHRS and CDR2 YFSETQ. This CDR3 has 14 residues. CDR3 coding DNA: TGCGCCAGCAGCGGGGGCCGAGGCACAGATACGCAGTATTTT. This codes for CASSGGRGTDTQYF.

This chain links TRBV6-6 with TRBJ2-1, with TRBD2 matching over 10 bases. Trimming at V came to 4 bases and at J to 7 bases, leaving 4 bases not matched to a gene. Germline CDR1 is MNHNY and CDR2 is SVGAGI (reference sequence). The CDR3 runs 14 residues. For the CDR3, the DNA is TGTGCCAGCAGTTCAGCGGGGGGGCTAAATGAGCAGTTCTTC. As protein: CASSSAGGLNEQFF.

This rearrangement joins TRBV27 to TRBJ1-2; D not resolved. Germline V gene sequence: CDR1 MNHEY, CDR2 SMNVEV (reference sequence). The V gene lost 6 bases and the J gene lost 3 bases, with 14 bases spanning the gap. The CDR3 loop spans 14 amino acids. The CDR3 region is CASRQGRSDYGYTF. The CDR3 coding sequence is TGTGCCAGCAGACAAGGGAGGTCTGACTATGGCTACACCTTC.

The V and J genes are TRBV7-9 and TRBJ2-7; a weak D match, TRBD1 (5 bases). CDR3 length equals 12 residues. V was clipped by 2 bases and J by 6 bases, with 8 bases between them. Germline CDR1 is SEHNR and CDR2 is FQNEAQ (reference sequence). CDR3 loop: CASSLQGFEQYF. The CDR3 DNA follows: TGTGCCAGCAGCTTACAGGGTTTCGAGCAGTACTTC.

The count of this clone is one. The genes are TRBV5-6 and TRBJ2-7, with no clear D. Germline CDR1 is SGHDT and CDR2 is YYEEEE. V lost 3 bases to trimming and J lost 3 bases, with 4 bases between them. There are 11 residues in the CDR3. CDR3 sequence (DNA): TGTGCCAGCAGCTCGTTCTACGAGCAGTACTTC. It encodes CASSSFYEQYF.

The V gene is TRBV7-9, the J gene TRBJ1-3; 7 positions agree with TRBD1. The CDR3 loop spans 18 amino acids. Per germline, CDR1 SEHNR and CDR2 FQNEAQ (reference sequence). V was pared by 7 bases and J by 1 base, with 16 bases of the junction left unmatched. CDR3 protein: CASILAPTGRRSGNTIYF. The CDR3 bases are TGTGCCAGCATCCTAGCCCCGACAGGGAGACGGTCTGGAAACACCATATATTTT.

V gene TRBV2 combines with J gene TRBJ1-2; D unclear. V lost 0 bases and J lost 4, with 9 bases in between. Germline CDR1 reads SNHLY; CDR2 reads FYNNEI. The CDR3 has 14 amino acids. The CDR3 sequence is CASSEAPHLYGYTF. Written as DNA, the CDR3 is TGTGCCAGCAGTGAAGCGCCACACCTCTATGGCTACACCTTC.

This clone was seen more than once but under ten times. The chain uses TRBV5-6 and TRBJ2-7, with D possibly being TRBD1 (6 bases). The ends were cut back, 3 bases at V and 0 bases at J, with 13 bases in the middle. This CDR3 comprises 15 residues. Germline V gene sequence: CDR1 SGHDT, CDR2 YYEEEE. This CDR3 is CASSYEGTISYEQYF. The CDR3 nucleotides are TGTGCCAGCAGCTATGAGGGGACAATCTCCTACGAGCAGTACTTC.

This clone has only one observation. The chain combines TRBV2 with TRBJ1-1, with D hard to call. In germline, CDR1 is SNHLY, CDR2 FYNNEI. This CDR3 has 13 amino acids. V gave up 6 bases and J gave up 4 bases, with 12 bases separating them. This CDR3 reads CASRTDTTTEAFF. CDR3 DNA: TGTGCCAGCAGAACCGACACGACCACTGAAGCTTTCTTT.

On this clone itself: The sample carries other DNA sequences with the same CDR3. The J gene is TRBJ1-1, the V gene TRBV11-2; D may be TRBD1 (5 bases). The V end was cut by 0 bases, the J end by 4 bases, with 9 bases between. Per the germline V gene, CDR1 is SGHAT and CDR2 is FQNNGV. This CDR3 contains 14 residues. This chain's CDR3 is CASSLDLRGTEAFF. CDR3 nucleotide sequence: TGTGCCAGCAGCTTAGATCTTAGGGGCACTGAAGCTTTCTTT.

The chain couples TRBV10-1 to TRBJ2-2; TRBD2 might be the D (6 bases). CDR3 length: 15 amino acids. From germline, CDR1 is WNHNN and CDR2 SYGVQD (reference sequence). Deletions cut 3 bases from V and 0 bases from J, with 8 bases between. The CDR3 nucleotides are TGCGCCAGCAGTGAATCGGGGGCGAACACCGGGGAGCTGTTTTTT. It is translated as CASSESGANTGELFF.

V and J are TRBV11-2 and TRBJ1-3; maybe TRBD1 (6 bases). Trimming removed 3 bases from V and 4 bases from J, with 10 bases in between. Germline V gives CDR1 SGHAT, CDR2 FQNNGV. This CDR3 is 14 amino acids long. CDR3 sequence: CASSFEGVGNTIYF. In DNA, the CDR3 is TGTGCCAGCAGCTTCGAGGGGGTAGGAAACACCATATATTTT.

The chain joins TRBV28 to TRBJ2-7; D uncertain. V was shortened by 2 bases and J by 4 bases, with 6 bases between the two germline ends. Germline V gives CDR1 MDHEN, CDR2 SYDVKM. CDR3 length equals 12 residues. CDR3 bases: TGTGCCAGCAGTTTAGGCAGATACGAGCAGTACTTC. This encodes CASSLGRYEQYF.

This rearrangement joins TRBV30 to TRBJ1-5; D unclear. Trimming removed 2 bases at V and 4 bases at J, with 12 bases between. This CDR3 comprises 14 residues. CDR1 and CDR2 from the germline V gene are GTSNPN and SVGIG (reference sequence). CDR3 residues: CAWSTATGNQPQHF. The CDR3 DNA is TGTGCCTGGAGTACCGCGACGGGTAATCAGCCCCAGCATTTT.

CDR3 protein: CASSQGTSARVLFF. In DNA form, the CDR3 reads TGCGCCAGCAGCCAAGGGACTAGCGCCCGGGTGCTGTTTTTT. This chain connects TRBV4-3 to TRBJ2-2; 9 positions agree with TRBD2. The CDR3 has 14 residues. V trimming: 1 base; J trimming: 13 bases; junction bases outside the gene matches: 7. Germline V gene sequence: CDR1 LGHNA, CDR2 YSLEER.

The gene calls are TRBV11-1 and TRBJ2-5, with 9 bases lining up with TRBD2. Germline assignment: CDR1 SGHAT and CDR2 FQDESV (reference sequence). The CDR3 sequence is 15 residues long. Losses at the gene ends were 5 bases for V and 2 bases for J; bases not matched to a gene: 6. DNA for the CDR3: TGTGCCAGCAGCGGGAGCGGGGGGTTGCAAGAGACCCAGTACTTC. As protein: CASSGSGGLQETQYF.

This clone was seen a few times. The DNA is left out, because the CDR3 cannot be placed on it with certainty; the CDR3 is given as TCRdb lists it. The chain recombines TRBV12-5 with TRBJ2-2; the DNA was not used to check the table's D call, TRBD2. The CDR3 has 16 residues if both end residues are counted. Germline V gene lookup returns CDR1 LGHNT and CDR2 FRNRAP. CDR3 region: CASGPTSFRRAGELFF.